This T cell receptor (beta chain) was recovered during a study of T cell responses to AZD1222 COVID-19 vaccine. Produced via immunoSEQ multiplex PCR; TCRdb's table is partial and in-frame only. Of about 160,000 clones listed, approximately 89% are singletons. Turning to this clone: Its antigen is unidentified.

Overall study results and limits: Along spike, vaccine-associated CD4 TCRs were found throughout, with dominance at 160-218 and 743-854. Baseline seropositivity occurred in only a handful of AZD1222 recipients.

Trimming left V 4 bases short and J 4 bases short, with 20 bases between. The CDR3 is 17 residues long. Germline CDR1 and CDR2: SGHTA and FQGTGA. This specimen consisted of peripheral blood, obtained on day 0 of AZD1222 vaccination. The chain couples TRBV7-3 to TRBJ2-1, with D perhaps matching TRBD2 (6 bases). This clonotype was sampled from an adult in good health. The CDR3 here is CASSSTPGGSAYNEQFF. The CDR3, as DNA: TGTGCCAGCAGCTCTACCCCCGGGGGTAGCGCTTACAATGAGCAGTTCTTC.